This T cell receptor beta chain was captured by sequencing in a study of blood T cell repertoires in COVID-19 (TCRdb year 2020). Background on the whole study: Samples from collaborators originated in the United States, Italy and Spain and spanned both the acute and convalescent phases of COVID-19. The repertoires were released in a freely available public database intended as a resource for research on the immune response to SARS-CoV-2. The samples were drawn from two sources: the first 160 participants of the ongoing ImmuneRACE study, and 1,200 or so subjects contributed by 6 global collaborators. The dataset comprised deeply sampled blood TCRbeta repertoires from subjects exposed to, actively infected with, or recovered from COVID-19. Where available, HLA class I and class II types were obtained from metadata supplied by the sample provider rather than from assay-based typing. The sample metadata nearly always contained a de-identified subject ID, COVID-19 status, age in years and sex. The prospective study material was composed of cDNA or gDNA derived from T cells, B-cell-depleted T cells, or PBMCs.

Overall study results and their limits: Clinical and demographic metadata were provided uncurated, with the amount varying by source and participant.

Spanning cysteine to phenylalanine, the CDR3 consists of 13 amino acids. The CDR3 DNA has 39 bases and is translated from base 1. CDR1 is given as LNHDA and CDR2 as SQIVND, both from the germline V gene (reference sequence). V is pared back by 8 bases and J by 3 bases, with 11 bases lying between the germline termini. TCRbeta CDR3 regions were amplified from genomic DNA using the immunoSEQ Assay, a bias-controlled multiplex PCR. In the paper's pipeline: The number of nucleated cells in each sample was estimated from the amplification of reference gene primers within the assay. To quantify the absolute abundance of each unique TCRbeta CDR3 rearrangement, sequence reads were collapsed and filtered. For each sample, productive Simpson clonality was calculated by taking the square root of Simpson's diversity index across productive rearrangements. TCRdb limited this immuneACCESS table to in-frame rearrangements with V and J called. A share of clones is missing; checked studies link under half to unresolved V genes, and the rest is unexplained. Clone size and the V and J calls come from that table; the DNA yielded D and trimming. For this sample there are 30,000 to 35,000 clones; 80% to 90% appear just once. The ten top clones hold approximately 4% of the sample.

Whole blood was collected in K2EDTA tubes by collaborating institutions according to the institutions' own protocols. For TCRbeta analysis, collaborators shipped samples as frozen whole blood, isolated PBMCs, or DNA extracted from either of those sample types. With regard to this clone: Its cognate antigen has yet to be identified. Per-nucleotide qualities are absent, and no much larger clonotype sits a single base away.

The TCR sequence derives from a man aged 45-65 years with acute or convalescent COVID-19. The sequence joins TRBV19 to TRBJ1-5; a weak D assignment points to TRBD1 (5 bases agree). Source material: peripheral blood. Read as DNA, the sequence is TGTGCCAGTCTGGGGGGGTACAATCAGCCCCAGCATTTT. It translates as CASLGGYNQPQHF.